The rows below give T cell receptor beta chains drawn from one sample of a study of CD8 T cells in ankylosing spondylitis. TCRdb re-derived calls from the 5' RACE reads in MiXCR, one entry per CDR3 protein. Here the sample spans roughly 68,000 distinct CDR3 sequences, roughly 6.2% being singletons. Sample: synovial fluid, either unsorted or a sorted T cell fraction (not recorded which). Receptors were obtained from a male donor with ankylosing spondylitis. CDR3s include the opening cysteine and the closing phenylalanine or tryptophan. The D gene is left open where the match is weak. Expanded clones get a size class; other rows say once, few or many, or leave the size out.

TRBJ1-5 | - | TRBV28 | TRBD1 | CASSLWDRGRQPQHF | TGTGCCAGCAGTTTATGGGACAGGGGGCGTCAGCCCCAGCATTTT
TRBJ2-1 | many | TRBV7-8 | - | CASSAGAGSYNEQFF | TGTGCCAGCAGCGCTGGGGCAGGGTCCTACAATGAGCAGTTCTTC
TRBJ2-7 | - | TRBV20-1 | TRBD2 | CSARRRGSSYEQYF | TGCAGTGCCCGACGCCGCGGGAGCTCCTACGAGCAGTACTTC
TRBJ2-5 | - | TRBV7-2 | - | CASSSPATGTQYF | TGTGCCAGCAGCTCCCCCGCCACTGGGACCCAGTACTTC
TRBJ1-1 | many | TRBV20-1 | - | CSAIVWDTEAFF | TGCAGTGCTATTGTCTGGGACACTGAAGCTTTCTTT
TRBJ2-3 | many | TRBV29-1 | - | CSVHRTQDTQYF | TGCAGCGTCCACCGGACGCAAGATACGCAGTATTTT
TRBJ2-2 | many | TRBV9 | - | CASSVVAGNTGELFF | TGTGCCAGCAGCGTAGTTGCAGGCAACACCGGGGAGCTGTTTTTT
TRBJ2-1 | many | TRBV29-1 | - | CSDGDYNEQFF | TGCAGCGACGGGGATTACAATGAGCAGTTCTTC
TRBJ2-5 | once | TRBV10-1 | - | CASSGQKHGFRETQYF | TGCGCCAGCAGTGGACAGAAACATGGTTTTCGAGAGACCCAGTACTTC
TRBJ2-1 | many | TRBV25-1 | - | CASSEYGLNEQFF | TGTGCCAGCAGTGAATACGGATTGAATGAGCAGTTCTTC
TRBJ1-5 | few | TRBV27 | - | CASRGNIRSNQPQHF | TGTGCCAGCAGGGGGAACATCCGTAGCAATCAGCCCCAGCATTTT
TRBJ2-3 | many | TRBV20-1 | - | CSRTITDTQYF | TGCAGTCGGACTATCACAGATACGCAGTATTTT
TRBJ2-1 | many | TRBV20-1 | TRBD1 | CSARRTGRSYNEQFF | TGCAGTGCTAGGAGGACAGGCCGCTCCTACAATGAGCAGTTCTTC
TRBJ1-1 | - | TRBV5-1 | - | CASSRLGSGGEAFF | TGCGCCAGCAGCCGATTAGGTTCAGGCGGTGAAGCTTTCTTT
TRBJ2-1 | many | TRBV3-1 | - | CASSRGTGRNEQFF | TGTGCCAGCAGCCGGGGGACCGGCCGCAATGAGCAGTTCTTC
TRBJ2-7 | many | TRBV7-2 | - | CASSRDRRTYEQYF | TGTGCCAGCAGCCGTGACAGGCGAACCTACGAGCAGTACTTC
TRBJ2-3 | many | TRBV29-1 | - | CSVEDQGRRTQYF | TGCAGCGTTGAAGATCAAGGCAGGCGGACGCAGTATTTT
TRBJ2-2 | few | TRBV5-1 | - | CASSLLMEGTGELFF | TGCGCCAGCAGCTTGTTAATGGAAGGTACCGGGGAGCTGTTTTTT
TRBJ2-2 | many | TRBV29-1 | - | CSVAPGAGGELFF | TGCAGCGTGGCCCCGGGCGCCGGGGGGGAGCTGTTTTTT
TRBJ2-1 | few | TRBV11-3 | - | CASSLNYYNEQFF | TGTGCCAGCAGCTTGAACTATTACAATGAGCAGTTCTTC
TRBJ2-1 | many | TRBV11-2 | - | CASSLDLGVYEQFF | TGTGCCAGCAGCTTAGATCTCGGGGTTTATGAGCAGTTCTTC
TRBJ1-2 | many | TRBV18 | - | CASSPPGGRIFGYTF | TGTGCCAGCTCACCCCCCGGGGGCAGGATCTTTGGCTACACCTTC
TRBJ2-5 | many | TRBV5-1 | - | CASSIPGAEETQYF | TGCGCCAGCAGCATCCCGGGAGCCGAAGAGACCCAGTACTTC
TRBJ2-7 | - | TRBV6-1 | TRBD1 | CASSTQTGRHTYEQYF | TGTGCCAGCAGTACCCAGACAGGGCGACATACCTACGAGCAGTACTTC
TRBJ1-5 | many | TRBV28 | - | CASSFLDSVNQPQHF | TGTGCCAGCAGTTTTCTAGACAGCGTCAATCAGCCCCAGCATTTT
TRBJ1-1 | few | TRBV7-3 | TRBD1 | CASSYRTGTEAFF | TGTGCCAGCAGCTACCGGACAGGGACTGAAGCTTTCTTT
TRBJ1-1 | many | TRBV7-6 | - | CASSLEGGRTEAFF | TGTGCCAGCAGCTTAGAAGGGGGTAGGACTGAAGCTTTCTTT
TRBJ2-3 | many | TRBV20-1 | TRBD2 | CSAQWSQPGTSSTDTQYF | TGCAGTGCTCAGTGGTCTCAGCCCGGGACTAGCAGCACAGATACGCAGTATTTT
TRBJ2-1 | - | TRBV6-5 | - | CASSYFLAVGSVGSYEQFF | TGTGCCAGCAGTTACTTCCTAGCCGTGGGATCTGTCGGTTCCTATGAGCAGTTCTTC
TRBJ1-6 | - | TRBV4-1 | - | CASSQDGARPLPLNSPLHF | TGCGCCAGCAGCCAAGATGGCGCCAGGCCCTTGCCCCTTAATTCACCCCTCCACTTT
TRBJ2-7 | many | TRBV25-1 | TRBD1 | CASSEWGQGAYEQYF | TGTGCCAGCAGTGAATGGGGTCAGGGGGCCTACGAGCAGTACTTC
TRBJ2-1 | few | TRBV10-2 | TRBD2 | CASTVAGGRNEQFF | TGCGCCAGCACCGTAGCGGGAGGGCGGAATGAGCAGTTCTTC
TRBJ2-4 | many | TRBV6-5 | - | CASSYADLRGIQYF | TGTGCCAGCAGTTACGCGGACCTTAGAGGCATTCAGTACTTC
TRBJ2-3 | few | TRBV20-1 | TRBD2 | CSAVTSGPLDTQYF | TGCAGTGCCGTCACTAGCGGGCCTTTGGATACGCAGTATTTT
TRBJ2-5 | many | TRBV28 | - | CASSGLAQGRVQETQYF | TGTGCCAGCAGTGGTCTGGCGCAGGGGAGGGTCCAAGAGACCCAGTACTTC
TRBJ1-5 | few | TRBV19 | - | CASSGDQGWSQPQHF | TGTGCCAGTAGTGGCGATCAGGGTTGGAGTCAGCCCCAGCATTTT
TRBJ2-1 | many | TRBV6-1 | TRBD2 | CASSEAAGTSGIGTYNEQFF | TGTGCCAGCAGTGAAGCCGCCGGGACTAGCGGGATTGGGACCTACAATGAGCAGTTCTTC
TRBJ2-5 | many | TRBV28 | - | CASRTPGASVQETQYF | TGTGCCAGCAGGACCCCCGGAGCTAGCGTACAAGAGACCCAGTACTTC
TRBJ2-5 | many | TRBV2 | - | CASRQGETQYF | TGTGCCAGCCGTCAGGGCGAGACCCAGTACTTC
TRBJ2-7 | many | TRBV7-9 | TRBD2 | CASSLSGDLAYEQYF | TGTGCCAGCAGCTTAAGCGGGGACCTAGCCTACGAGCAGTACTTC
TRBJ2-1 | many | TRBV20-1 | - | CSASVTPSSYNEQFF | TGCAGTGCTAGTGTGACCCCAAGCTCCTACAATGAGCAGTTCTTC
TRBJ2-2 | many | TRBV4-1 | TRBD2 | CASSQASGANTGELFF | TGCGCCAGCAGCCAAGCGAGCGGGGCGAACACCGGGGAGCTGTTTTTT